The 24 T cell receptor beta chains below come from one sample, sequenced in a study of OX40 agonist ivuxolimab in advanced cancers. TCRdb keeps only in-frame clones here, not all; method: immunoSEQ multiplex PCR. The sample records over 25,000 clones, approximately 91% being singletons. Specimen: CD4+ or CD8+ T cells sorted from blood, collected in a trial of the OX40 agonist ivuxolimab. The receptor source for this set is an adult with an advanced solid tumor such as melanoma, head and neck, liver or kidney cancer.

The rearrangement joins TRBV7-9 to TRBJ2-7, with 7 bases that match TRBD1. Germline CDR1 SEHNR, CDR2 FQNEAQ (reference sequence). This CDR3 has 15 residues. J gave up 2 bases and V 5 bases, and 9 bases lay outside the gene matches. The CDR3 sequence: CASSPAQGITYEQYF. The CDR3 DNA follows: TGTGCCAGCAGCCCCGCACAGGGGATCACCTACGAGCAGTACTTC.

J is TRBJ1-2 and V is TRBV4-3; D is ambiguous. The CDR3 consists of 13 residues. With 2 bases removed from V and 4 bases from J, the gap between germline ends came to 8 bases. Germline V gives CDR1 LGHNA, CDR2 YSLEER. The CDR3 spells CASSQSSGYGYTF. The CDR3 nucleotides are TGCGCCAGCAGCCAATCGTCAGGCTATGGCTACACCTTC.

J is TRBJ1-2 and V is TRBV29-1; TRBD1 agrees at 10 bases. CDR3 length: 14 residues. Germline CDR1 SQVTM, CDR2 ANQGSEA. The V gene end was trimmed by 7 bases and the J gene end by 2 bases; junction bases not matched to a gene: 7. DNA of the CDR3: TGCAGCGCCCAGGGACAGGGGAAGAACTATGGCTACACCTTC. Amino acid sequence: CSAQGQGKNYGYTF.

J is TRBJ2-2 and V is TRBV4-1; 9 positions agree with TRBD1. CDR1 MGHRA and CDR2 YSYEKL come from the germline V gene. Losses at the gene ends were 3 bases for V and 3 bases for J; bases not matched to a gene: 5. The CDR3 has 16 residues. The CDR3 here is CASSHAWTGDTGELFF. As DNA, the CDR3 is TGCGCCAGCAGCCACGCGTGGACAGGGGACACCGGGGAGCTGTTTTTT.

The chain links TRBV4-3 to TRBJ2-7; D gene uncertain. There are 15 residues in the CDR3. V was clipped by 0 bases and J by 0 bases, with 9 bases between them. Germline CDR1 is LGHNA and CDR2 is YSLEER. This CDR3 is CASSQESGDSYEQYF. The CDR3 region has the DNA TGCGCCAGCAGCCAAGAATCGGGCGACTCCTACGAGCAGTACTTC.

The V gene is TRBV5-1, the J gene TRBJ2-1; 14 positions match TRBD2. Germline V gene data show CDR1 as SGHRS and CDR2 as YFSETQ. The CDR3 has 16 residues. V lost 4 bases, J lost 7 bases, and 7 bases stayed unmatched. The CDR3: CASSEGLAGGRNEQFF. In DNA form, the CDR3 reads TGCGCCAGCAGCGAAGGACTAGCGGGGGGAAGGAATGAGCAGTTCTTC.

This clone was seen once. V and J are TRBV19 and TRBJ2-7; no clear D. Deletions cut 1 base from V and 5 bases from J, with 3 bases between. The CDR3 sequence is 11 residues long. Germline V lookup: CDR1 LNHDA, CDR2 SQIVND (reference sequence). The CDR3 sequence: CASSIGNEQYF. In nucleotides, the CDR3 is TGTGCCAGTAGTATAGGAAACGAGCAGTACTTC.

CDR3 sequence reads: CASSLDRGLHGYTF. Here the CDR3 DNA reads TGTGCCAGCAGTCTAGACAGGGGGCTGCATGGCTACACCTTC. The J gene is TRBJ1-2, the V gene TRBV6-5, with 10 bases identical to TRBD1. Trimming at V came to 5 bases and at J to 6 bases, leaving 6 bases not matched to a gene. This CDR3 has 14 residues. Germline V lookup: CDR1 MNHEY, CDR2 SVGAGI.

The rearrangement links TRBV27 to TRBJ1-2, with D tentatively TRBD1 (5 bases). V was pared by 6 bases and J by 2 bases, with 16 bases between. The CDR3 loop spans 15 amino acids. Germline CDR1 MNHEY, CDR2 SMNVEV (reference sequence). The CDR3 DNA is TGTGCCAGCAGCCCCGGGGGGGGAGGGAACTATGGCTACACCTTC. Its translation: CASSPGGGGNYGYTF.

The CDR3 is CASSFTKGYEQYF. The CDR3 nucleotides are TGTGCCAGCAGTTTTACTAAGGGCTACGAGCAGTACTTC. The chain joins TRBV6-5 to TRBJ2-7; D is uncertain. The length of the CDR3 is 13 residues. Trimming took off 4 bases at V and 3 bases at J, with 10 bases between the two ends. Germline lookup yields CDR1 MNHEY and CDR2 SVGAGI.

The genes are TRBV9 and TRBJ1-2, with a possible D match to TRBD1 (5 bases). The CDR3 is 15 residues long. Trimming shortened V by 4 bases and J by 1 base, and 14 bases separated the two germline ends. From germline, CDR1 is SGDLS and CDR2 YYNGEE. DNA of the CDR3: TGTGCCAGCAGCCCTCCTAACGGGGGTAACTATGGCTACACCTTC. Its translation is CASSPPNGGNYGYTF. The complete variable domain, with remaining parts taken from reference TRBV9 and TRBJ1-2, reads DSGVTQTPKHLITATGQRVTLRCSPRSGDLSVYWYQQSLDQGLQFLIQYYNGEERAKGNILERFSAQQFPDLHSELNLSSLELGDSALYFCASSPPNGGNYGYTFGSGTRLTVV.

This sequence joins TRBV6-6 and TRBJ1-2, with D maybe TRBD1 (5 bases). The CDR3 consists of 10 residues. Trimming took off 6 bases at V and 13 bases at J, with 12 bases between the two ends. Germline assignment: CDR1 MNHNY and CDR2 SVGAGI (reference sequence). The CDR3 sequence: CASSPGHLTF. CDR3 DNA: TGTGCCAGCAGCCCCGGACATCTCACCTTC.

J is TRBJ2-2 and V is TRBV27, with D unresolved. This CDR3 is 14 amino acids long. V lost 6 bases to trimming and J lost 0 bases, with 8 bases between them. CDR1 and CDR2 (germline): MNHEY, SMNVEV (reference sequence). This chain's CDR3 is CASRTLANTGELFF. CDR3 in DNA: TGTGCCAGCAGGACTCTAGCGAACACCGGGGAGCTGTTTTTT.

The chain employs TRBV7-9 and TRBJ2-1; D is uncertain. Trimming shortened V by 5 bases and J by 2 bases, and 4 bases separated the two germline ends. CDR3 length equals 12 residues. CDR1 is SEHNR, CDR2 FQNEAQ, per germline (reference sequence). CDR3 sequence: CASSLAYNEQFF. Here the CDR3 DNA reads TGTGCCAGCAGCCTCGCCTACAATGAGCAGTTCTTC.

The chain employs TRBV19 and TRBJ1-1; 10 positions match TRBD1. J gave up 0 bases and V 4 bases, and 8 bases lay outside the gene matches. This CDR3 is built from 17 residues. Germline CDR1 is LNHDA and CDR2 is SQIVND (reference sequence). The CDR3 here is CASSSPPTGGVNTEAFF. As DNA, the CDR3 is TGTGCCAGTAGTAGCCCTCCGACAGGGGGCGTGAACACTGAAGCTTTCTTT.

The chain joins TRBV7-9 to TRBJ1-2, with TRBD1 as a possible D gene (5 bases). The CDR3 runs to 12 residues. The ends were cut back, 5 bases at V and 10 bases at J, with 14 bases in the middle. Germline assignment: CDR1 SEHNR and CDR2 FQNEAQ (reference sequence). CDR3 nucleotides: TGTGCCAGCAGCGATCTAGGGGATCTCTACACCTTC. This translates into CASSDLGDLYTF. The complete variable domain, with remaining parts taken from reference TRBV7-9 and TRBJ1-2, reads DTGVSQNPRHKITKRGQNVTFRCDPISEHNRLYWYRQTLGQGPEFLTYFQNEAQLEKSRLLSDRFSAERPKGSFSTLEIQRTEQGDSAMYLCASSDLGDLYTFGSGTRLTVV.

CDR3 sequence reads: CASSYAGKEDEQYF. For the CDR3, the DNA is TGTGCCAGCAGTTACGCAGGGAAGGAGGACGAGCAGTACTTC. This chain links TRBV6-5 with TRBJ2-7; D might be TRBD1 or TRBD2, each matching 5 bases. The CDR3 runs to 14 residues. Germline values: CDR1 MNHEY, CDR2 SVGAGI. V was shortened by 2 bases and J by 5 bases, with 13 bases between the two germline ends.

In this sample, this clone turned up a few times. V gene TRBV13 combines with J gene TRBJ1-1; D is perhaps TRBD1 (5 bases). V gave up 5 bases and J gave up 5 bases, with 12 bases separating them. This CDR3 is 13 amino acids long. Germline CDR1 is PRHDT and CDR2 is FYEKMQ (reference sequence). Here the CDR3 DNA reads TGTGCCAGCAGCCTGGGGGTAGGGACTGAAGCTTTCTTT. It yields the protein CASSLGVGTEAFF.

J is TRBJ2-5 and V is TRBV28; 12 nucleotides agree with TRBD2. Per the germline V gene, CDR1 is MDHEN and CDR2 is SYDVKM. The CDR3 extends over 16 amino acids. V dropped 4 bases and J dropped 2; count of bases not matched to a gene: 5. CDR3 DNA: TGTGCCAGCAGTTGGACTAGCGGGATCGGACAAGAGACCCAGTACTTC. Protein product: CASSWTSGIGQETQYF.

The rearrangement links TRBV9 to TRBJ2-5; 8 positions match TRBD2. Germline CDR1 reads SGDLS; CDR2 reads YYNGEE. Trimming at V came to 0 bases and at J to 4 bases, leaving 8 bases not matched to a gene. The CDR3 extends over 16 amino acids. DNA for the CDR3: TGTGCCAGCAGCGTAGGTCAAACTAGCGGAATAGAGACCCAGTACTTC. Its translation: CASSVGQTSGIETQYF.

The J gene is TRBJ1-5, the V gene TRBV7-3, with D tentatively TRBD1 (5 bases). V lost 0 bases and J lost 6, with 18 bases in between. This CDR3 has 17 residues. The V gene's germline CDR1 is SGHTA and CDR2 FQGTGA. CDR3 amino acids: CASSLTASNPGIQPQHF. CDR3 DNA sequence: TGTGCCAGCAGCTTAACGGCATCAAACCCAGGGATTCAGCCCCAGCATTTT.

J is TRBJ1-1 and V is TRBV7-2, with 7 bases lining up with TRBD1. V gave up 8 bases and J gave up 0 bases; unmatched junction bases: 12. The CDR3 extends over 16 amino acids. Germline V gene sequence: CDR1 SGHTA, CDR2 FQGNSA. As DNA, the CDR3 is TGTGCCAGCCGCGAACAGGGGACTTACATGAACACTGAAGCTTTCTTT. Its translation is CASREQGTYMNTEAFF.

This chain connects TRBV30 to TRBJ1-3; TRBD1 might be the D (5 bases). The V gene lost 0 bases and the J gene lost 4 bases, with 13 bases spanning the gap. CDR1 is GTSNPN, CDR2 SVGIG, per germline (reference sequence). CDR3 length: 15 residues. The CDR3 nucleotides are TGTGCCTGGAGTGTACCTGGGACTTACGGAAACACCATATATTTT. Its translation: CAWSVPGTYGNTIYF. The variable domain in full, with the rest retrieved from reference TRBV30 and TRBJ1-3, is SQTIHQWPATLVQPVGSPLSLECTVEGTSNPNLYWYRQAAGRGLQLLFYSVGIGQISSEVPQNLSASRPQDRQFILSSKKLLLSDSGFYLCAWSVPGTYGNTIYFGEGSWLTVV.

The chain is built from TRBV4-3 and TRBJ2-4; a possible D gene is TRBD1 (6 bases). CDR1 is LGHNA, CDR2 YSLEER, per germline. V was trimmed by 0 bases and J by 7 bases, leaving 13 bases between them. This CDR3 contains 15 residues. The CDR3 DNA sequence: TGCGCCAGCAGCCAAGACCCAGGGGTAGGGAACATTCAGTACTTC. Its translation is CASSQDPGVGNIQYF.